These 17 T cell receptor beta chains were sequenced from one sample in a study of T cells in localized non-small cell lung cancer. Assay: immunoSEQ multiplex PCR; the TCRdb copy retains only in-frame clones and omits some. The sample lists about 78,000 clones; 80% to 90% were seen once. The specimen comprised peripheral blood, sampled before any cancer treatment. The receptors shown here come from a man aged 40 to 69 with stage I lung adenocarcinoma.

The gene calls are TRBV7-2 and TRBJ2-1; 9 nucleotides match TRBD2. Germline CDR1 is SGHTA and CDR2 is FQGNSA. V dropped 4 bases and J dropped 5; count of bases not matched to a gene: 9. This CDR3 is 16 amino acids long. CDR3 in amino acids: CASSWASSGINNEQFF. As DNA, the CDR3 is TGTGCCAGCAGCTGGGCCTCTAGCGGGATCAACAATGAGCAGTTCTTC.

This chain joins TRBV30 and TRBJ1-6, with a tentative D call TRBD1 (5 bases). This CDR3 spans 15 amino acids. V lost 7 bases to trimming and J lost 9 bases, with 22 bases between them. Germline CDR1 is GTSNPN and CDR2 is SVGIG (reference sequence). CDR3 sequence (DNA): TGTGCCTACGACCTAGAGGGGCTGGAAGCTTCACCCCTCCACTTT. It encodes CAYDLEGLEASPLHF.

The chain joins TRBV9 to TRBJ2-1; maybe TRBD1 (6 bases). This CDR3 has 13 residues. The V and J ends lost 7 bases and 4 bases respectively, with 12 bases between them. CDR1 is SGDLS, CDR2 YYNGEE, per germline. The CDR3 protein is CASGGQHYNEQFF. As DNA, the CDR3 is TGTGCCAGCGGCGGACAGCATTACAATGAGCAGTTCTTC.

The chain links TRBV4-3 to TRBJ1-3; perhaps TRBD1 as D (5 bases). Germline CDR1 reads LGHNA; CDR2 reads YSLEER. Trimming stripped 4 bases from V and 0 bases from J, with 13 bases between. The CDR3 sequence is 16 residues long. CDR3 in DNA: TGCGCCAGCAGCCCAGCCCCGGGGGGCTCTGGAAACACCATATATTTT. Its protein product is CASSPAPGGSGNTIYF.

The chain employs TRBV7-2 and TRBJ2-5; maybe TRBD1 (5 bases). This CDR3 contains 13 residues. Deletions cut 5 bases from V and 0 bases from J, with 7 bases between. Germline V CDR1 and CDR2: SGHTA, FQGNSA. The CDR3 nucleotides are TGTGCCAGCAGCCTAGGGGACCAAGAGACCCAGTACTTC. Translating it yields CASSLGDQETQYF.

The rearrangement joins TRBV30 to TRBJ2-7; TRBD2 aligns across 10 bases. The CDR3 has 13 residues. Germline CDR1 reads GTSNPN; CDR2 reads SVGIG (reference sequence). V trimming: 4 bases; J trimming: 6 bases; junction bases outside the gene matches: 6. CDR3 protein: CAWKKREGSEQYF. CDR3 bases: TGTGCCTGGAAGAAGCGGGAGGGCTCCGAGCAGTACTTC.

The chain links TRBV7-2 to TRBJ2-1; 11 nucleotides align to TRBD2. The V gene's germline CDR1 is SGHTA and CDR2 FQGNSA. After removal of 5 bases from V and 12 bases from J, the junction contained 6 bases not matched to a gene. The CDR3 runs 13 residues. CDR3 DNA: TGTGCCAGCAGCCTGGAGACTAGCGGGACGCAGTTCTTC. It codes for CASSLETSGTQFF.

About this clone itself: A much larger clone lies one base from this, so it may be a read error. This rearrangement joins TRBV6-5 to TRBJ2-7; no clear D. Trimming stripped 4 bases from V and 3 bases from J, with 4 bases between. This CDR3 has 11 residues. The germline V gene encodes CDR1 MNHEY and CDR2 SVGAGI. This CDR3 reads CASSSIYEQYF. In DNA form, the CDR3 reads TGTGCCAGCAGTTCCATCTACGAGCAGTACTTC.

V and J are TRBV6-5 and TRBJ1-1; no clear D gene. CDR1 MNHEY and CDR2 SVGAGI come from the germline V gene. The CDR3 is 14 residues long. V was shortened by 6 bases and J by 1 base, with 12 bases between the two germline ends. The chain's CDR3 is CASSRAVGNTEAFF. CDR3 in DNA: TGTGCCAGCAGCCGAGCGGTGGGGAACACTGAAGCTTTCTTT.

This clone is a singleton in its sample. The chain is built from TRBV2 and TRBJ2-3; 9 bases line up with TRBD2. V dropped 5 bases and J dropped 0; count of bases not matched to a gene: 3. The CDR3 length is 15 residues. The germline V gene encodes CDR1 SNHLY and CDR2 FYNNEI. CDR3: CASSIAGESTDTQYF. In DNA form, the CDR3 reads TGTGCCAGCAGTATAGCGGGGGAGAGCACAGATACGCAGTATTTT.

The chain recombines TRBV7-2 with TRBJ2-7; 9 nucleotides align to TRBD1. Germline CDR1 SGHTA, CDR2 FQGNSA. The CDR3 consists of 15 residues. V lost 5 bases and J lost 3; bases outside the gene matches: 8. The CDR3 DNA reads TGTGCCAGCAGCCCAAGGACAGGGGTGGGCTACGAGCAGTACTTC. Its protein product is CASSPRTGVGYEQYF.

The chain links TRBV18 to TRBJ2-5; no reliable D call. V lost 2 bases to trimming and J lost 3 bases, with 4 bases between them. CDR3 length equals 12 residues. The germline CDR1 and CDR2 sequences are KGHSH and LQKENI. The CDR3 reads CASSPGEETQYF. The CDR3 bases are TGTGCCAGCTCACCAGGGGAAGAGACCCAGTACTTC.

V usage is TRBV12-2 and J usage is TRBJ2-5; TRBD1 is the table's D call and was not checked against the DNA. TRBV12-2 is a known pseudogene. The CDR3 contains 17 residues. The CDR3 loop is CASRSFRDREEQETQYF. The CDR3 DNA follows: TGTGCAAGTCGCTCGTTCCGGGACAGGGAAGAACAAGAGACCCAGTACTTC.

As regards this clone: One end of the junction fails to match germline, which may point to a read error. V is TRBV2 and J is TRBJ2-2; 12 bases map to TRBD2. The length of the CDR3 is 16 residues. Germline assignment: CDR1 SNHLY and CDR2 FYNNEI. The CDR3 sequence is CASIEGLAGYGGELFF. CDR3 sequence (DNA): TGTGCCAGCATTGAAGGACTAGCGGGATATGGCGGGGAGCTGTTTTTT.

The genes are TRBV7-2 and TRBJ2-3; 9 bases fit TRBD2. CDR1 is SGHTA and CDR2 is FQGNSA in the germline V gene. J was trimmed by 6 bases and V by 3 bases; bases with no gene match: 4. The CDR3 is 14 amino acids. The CDR3 nucleotides read TGTGCCAGCAGCTTGCGGGGGGGTCTTGATACGCAGTATTTT. Residues: CASSLRGGLDTQYF.

The V gene is TRBV18, the J gene TRBJ1-6, with TRBD1 matching over 8 bases. With V trimmed by 2 bases and J by 8 bases, 2 bases remained unmatched. This CDR3 is 14 amino acids long. Germline V gene sequence: CDR1 KGHSH, CDR2 LQKENI. The CDR3 protein is CASSPGRGHSPLHF. The CDR3 DNA reads TGTGCCAGCTCACCAGGCAGGGGGCATTCACCCCTCCACTTT.

As DNA, the CDR3 is TGTGCCAGCAGCTTAGGACAGGGGGCTGAAAAACTGTTTTTT. Its protein is CASSLGQGAEKLFF. The gene calls are TRBV11-2 and TRBJ1-4; the match to TRBD1 covers 10 bases. Unmatched junction bases numbered 0, after V lost 1 base and J lost 7 bases. Germline assignment: CDR1 SGHAT and CDR2 FQNNGV. This CDR3 is built from 14 residues.